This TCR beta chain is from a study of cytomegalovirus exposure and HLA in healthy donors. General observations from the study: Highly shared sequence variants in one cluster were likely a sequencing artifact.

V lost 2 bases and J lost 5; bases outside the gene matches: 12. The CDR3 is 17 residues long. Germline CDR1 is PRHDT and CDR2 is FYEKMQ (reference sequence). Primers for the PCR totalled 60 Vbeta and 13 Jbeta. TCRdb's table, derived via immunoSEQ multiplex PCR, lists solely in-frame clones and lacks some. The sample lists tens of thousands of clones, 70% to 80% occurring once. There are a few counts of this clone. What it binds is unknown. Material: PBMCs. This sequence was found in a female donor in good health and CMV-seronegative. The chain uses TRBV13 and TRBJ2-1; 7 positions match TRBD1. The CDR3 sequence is CASSLLVPGRGNNEQFF. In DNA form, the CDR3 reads TGTGCCAGCAGCTTATTGGTCCCGGGCAGGGGGAACAATGAGCAGTTCTTC. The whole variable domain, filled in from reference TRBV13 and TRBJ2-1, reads AAGVIQSPRHLIKEKRETATLKCYPIPRHDTVYWYQQGPGQDPQFLISFYEKMQSDKGSIPDRFSAQQFSDYHSELNMSSLELGDSALYFCASSLLVPGRGNNEQFFGPGTRLTVL.